This TCR beta chain came from a study of blood T cell repertoires in COVID-19. Background on the study: Specimens from acute and convalescent COVID-19 originated in the United States, Italy and Spain.

Sequenced by immunoSEQ multiplex PCR; TCRdb stores in-frame clones only, minus some. The table has a few hundred thousand clones, 85% seen once; the top ten hold approximately 3.7%. The CDR3 runs to 14 residues. The germline V gene encodes CDR1 LGHDT and CDR2 YNNKEL (reference sequence). V was shortened by 3 bases and J by 5 bases, with 14 bases between the two germline ends. Only one count was recorded for this clone. The sequencing sample was made of peripheral blood. The sequence was collected from a young woman with acute or convalescent COVID-19. This chain connects TRBV3-1 (or the pseudogene TRBV3-2) to TRBJ2-7; D might be TRBD2 (5 bases). CDR3 nucleotide sequence: TGTGCCAGCAGCCACCTCAACTCGGGGAACGAGCAGTACTTC. Residues: CASSHLNSGNEQYF.